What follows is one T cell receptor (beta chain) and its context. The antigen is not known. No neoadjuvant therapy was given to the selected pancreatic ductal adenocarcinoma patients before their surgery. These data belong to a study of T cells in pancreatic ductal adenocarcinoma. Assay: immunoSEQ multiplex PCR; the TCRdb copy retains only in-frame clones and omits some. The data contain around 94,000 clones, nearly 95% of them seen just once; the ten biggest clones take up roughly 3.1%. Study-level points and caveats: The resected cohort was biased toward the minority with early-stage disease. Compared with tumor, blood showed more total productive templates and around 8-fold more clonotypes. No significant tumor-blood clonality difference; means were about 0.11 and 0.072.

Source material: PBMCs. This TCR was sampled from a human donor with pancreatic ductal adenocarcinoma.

CDR3 sequence reads: CASSWGTGVLEQYF. The DNA of the CDR3 is TGTGCCAGCAGCTGGGGGACGGGGGTACTGGAGCAGTACTTC. The genes are TRBV5-5 and TRBJ2-7; D may be TRBD2 (6 bases). The V gene lost 3 bases and the J gene lost 7 bases, with 17 bases spanning the gap. The CDR3 length is 14 residues. Per the germline V gene, CDR1 is SGHKS and CDR2 is YYEKEE (reference sequence).